These T cell receptor beta chains were read from a single sample in a study of blood T cell repertoires in COVID-19. The assay was immunoSEQ multiplex PCR, and TCRdb's table has in-frame clones only and misses some. This table holds approximately 92,000 clones, roughly 80% found once. The source material was peripheral blood. These TCRs come from a man aged 50 to 59 with acute or convalescent COVID-19. Both conserved end residues are part of each CDR3. The order of the fields is J gene, V gene, clone size, D gene, CDR3 DNA, CDR3 protein. D genes are given only for firm matches. The size of a clone is reported for some rows only, either as once, few or many, or as a class for expanded clones.

J gene: TRBJ2-2; V gene: TRBV11-3; clone size: .; D gene: TRBD2; CDR3 DNA: TGTGCCAGCAGCTCGCGGGAGGCCAACACCGGGGAGCTGTTTTTT; CDR3 protein: CASSSREANTGELFF
J gene: TRBJ2-5; V gene: TRBV28; clone size: .; D gene: TRBD2; CDR3 DNA: TGTGCCAGCAGTACGGGGGGGAAAGAGACCCAGTACTTC; CDR3 protein: CASSTGGKETQYF
J gene: TRBJ1-2; V gene: TRBV27; clone size: once; D gene: TRBD1; CDR3 DNA: TGTGCCAGCAGTGCAGCAGGGGGTCGGGATTATAACTATGGCTACACCTTC; CDR3 protein: CASSAAGGRDYNYGYTF
J gene: TRBJ1-2; V gene: TRBV24-1; clone size: once; D gene: TRBD1; CDR3 DNA: TGTGCCACCAGTGATGGGACAGAGCTTTACACCTTC; CDR3 protein: CATSDGTELYTF
J gene: TRBJ2-2; V gene: TRBV2; clone size: .; D gene: TRBD2; CDR3 DNA: TGTGCCAGCAGTGCGTATAGCGGGATGAACACCGGGGAGCTGTTTTTT; CDR3 protein: CASSAYSGMNTGELFF
J gene: TRBJ1-4; V gene: TRBV6-5; clone size: .; D gene: TRBD1; CDR3 DNA: TGTGCCAGCAGCTACAGGGGGCGGGCTAATGAAAAACTGTTTTTT; CDR3 protein: CASSYRGRANEKLFF
J gene: TRBJ1-2; V gene: TRBV6-1; clone size: .; D gene: TRBD1; CDR3 DNA: TGTGCCAGCAGTGACAGGGGGCTTTTAGGCTACACCTTC; CDR3 protein: CASSDRGLLGYTF
J gene: TRBJ2-3; V gene: TRBV28; clone size: .; D gene: TRBD1; CDR3 DNA: TGTGCCAGCAGCACGCAGACAGGGAGCACAGATACGCAGTATTTT; CDR3 protein: CASSTQTGSTDTQYF
J gene: TRBJ2-7; V gene: TRBV12-2; clone size: .; D gene: .; CDR3 DNA: TGTGCAAGTCGCTTCGACAGGGGGCCCTACGAGCAGTACTTC; CDR3 protein: CASRFDRGPYEQYF
J gene: TRBJ2-2; V gene: TRBV18; clone size: .; D gene: .; CDR3 DNA: TGTGCCAGCTCACCCATAAGCTCCCGGGAGCTGTTTTTT; CDR3 protein: CASSPISSRELFF
J gene: TRBJ1-2; V gene: TRBV20-1; clone size: .; D gene: .; CDR3 DNA: TGCAGCGGCGGGGGGAATGATGGCTACACCTTC; CDR3 protein: CSGGGNDGYTF
J gene: TRBJ1-4; V gene: TRBV4-3; clone size: .; D gene: .; CDR3 DNA: TGCGCCAGCAGCCCTGCGGGGGGGGATGAAAAACTGTTTTTT; CDR3 protein: CASSPAGGDEKLFF
J gene: TRBJ1-2; V gene: TRBV6-5; clone size: few; D gene: .; CDR3 DNA: TGTGCCAGCAGTTACGGCAGGGACTATGGCTACACCTTC; CDR3 protein: CASSYGRDYGYTF
J gene: TRBJ1-2; V gene: TRBV21-1; clone size: .; D gene: .; CDR3 DNA: TGTGCCAGCAGCAAAATAGTCGGCTACACCTTC; CDR3 protein: CASSKIVGYTF
J gene: TRBJ2-5; V gene: TRBV6-5; clone size: .; D gene: .; CDR3 DNA: TGTGCCAGCAGGACCACGGACTATTCTGGTTGGTACTTC; CDR3 protein: CASRTTDYSGWYF
J gene: TRBJ2-5; V gene: TRBV5-1; clone size: .; D gene: .; CDR3 DNA: TGCGCCAGCAGTTCCGGGTCCCAAGAGACCCAGTACTTC; CDR3 protein: CASSSGSQETQYF
J gene: TRBJ2-3; V gene: TRBV24-1; clone size: .; D gene: TRBD2; CDR3 DNA: TGTGCCACCAGTGACGGGGCTAGCGGGAGTACAGATACGCAGTATTTT; CDR3 protein: CATSDGASGSTDTQYF
J gene: TRBJ2-7; V gene: TRBV5-6; clone size: .; D gene: TRBD1; CDR3 DNA: TGTGCCAGCAGCTTGAGTATCCGGTGGACAGGGGAACCCTACGAGCAGTACTTC; CDR3 protein: CASSLSIRWTGEPYEQYF
J gene: TRBJ1-2; V gene: TRBV28; clone size: .; D gene: TRBD1; CDR3 DNA: TGTGCCAGCAGCCCTCCTTCCGGGACAGGGTCTGGCTACACCTTC; CDR3 protein: CASSPPSGTGSGYTF
J gene: TRBJ1-1; V gene: TRBV6-2/TRBV6-3; clone size: .; D gene: .; CDR3 DNA: TGTGCCAGCAGTTACGGGGGGGCAGGTGGCATGCCTGAAGCTTTCTTT; CDR3 protein: CASSYGGAGGMPEAFF
J gene: TRBJ2-5; V gene: TRBV6-5; clone size: .; D gene: .; CDR3 DNA: TGTGCCAGCAGTTGGAGGGGAGAGACCCAGTACTTC; CDR3 protein: CASSWRGETQYF
J gene: TRBJ1-1; V gene: TRBV2; clone size: few; D gene: TRBD1; CDR3 DNA: TGTGCCAGCAGGGAGGTACAGGGGGCGGGCACTGAAGCTTTCTTT; CDR3 protein: CASREVQGAGTEAFF
J gene: TRBJ1-2; V gene: TRBV6-5; clone size: .; D gene: TRBD1; CDR3 DNA: TGTGCCAGCAGTTACTCAGGACAGGAGCACTATGGCTACACCTTC; CDR3 protein: CASSYSGQEHYGYTF
J gene: TRBJ2-1; V gene: TRBV6-2/TRBV6-3; clone size: .; D gene: .; CDR3 DNA: TGTGCCAGCAGCTTCATGGGTCGCCGATCTTCTAGCTCCTACAATGAGCAGTTCTTC; CDR3 protein: CASSFMGRRSSSSYNEQFF
J gene: TRBJ2-1; V gene: TRBV30; clone size: .; D gene: .; CDR3 DNA: TGTGCCTGGAGTGTAGGCGGGCAGGCTTGGTCCTACAATGAGCAGTTCTTC; CDR3 protein: CAWSVGGQAWSYNEQFF
J gene: TRBJ2-3; V gene: TRBV6-5; clone size: .; D gene: TRBD1; CDR3 DNA: TGTGCCAGCAGCCGCGGGACAGGGGGCACAGATACGCAGTATTTT; CDR3 protein: CASSRGTGGTDTQYF
J gene: TRBJ2-2; V gene: TRBV4-2; clone size: few; D gene: TRBD2; CDR3 DNA: TGTGCCAGCAGCCTGCCCAGCGGGGGCTTGAACACCGGGGAGCTGTTTTTT; CDR3 protein: CASSLPSGGLNTGELFF
J gene: TRBJ2-3; V gene: TRBV7-2; clone size: .; D gene: .; CDR3 DNA: TGTGCCAGCAGCGCGGGGACAGTGAGCACAGATACGCAGTATTTT; CDR3 protein: CASSAGTVSTDTQYF
J gene: TRBJ2-5; V gene: TRBV10-3; clone size: .; D gene: TRBD1; CDR3 DNA: TGTGCCATCAGCGGTGAACAGGGGCAAGAGACCCAGTACTTC; CDR3 protein: CAISGEQGQETQYF
J gene: TRBJ2-7; V gene: TRBV7-9; clone size: .; D gene: TRBD1; CDR3 DNA: TGTGCCAGCAGCAGGGGACAGGGGTTTGGCGAGCAGTACTTC; CDR3 protein: CASSRGQGFGEQYF
J gene: TRBJ1-2; V gene: TRBV28; clone size: .; D gene: .; CDR3 DNA: TGTGCCAGCAGTTTATCAGGCAATAACTATGGCTACACCTTC; CDR3 protein: CASSLSGNNYGYTF
J gene: TRBJ2-1; V gene: TRBV7-9; clone size: few; D gene: .; CDR3 DNA: TGTGCCAGCAGCTTAGCGAGCGCCTCCAATGAGCAGTTCTTC; CDR3 protein: CASSLASASNEQFF
J gene: TRBJ2-4; V gene: TRBV9; clone size: .; D gene: TRBD2; CDR3 DNA: TGTGCCAGCAGCACTAGCGGGAGGACCGAACTAGCCAAAAACATTCAGTACTTC; CDR3 protein: CASSTSGRTELAKNIQYF
J gene: TRBJ2-2; V gene: TRBV5-1; clone size: .; D gene: .; CDR3 DNA: TGCGCCAGCAGCTTCATCACAGGGCCCGGGGAGCTGTTTTTT; CDR3 protein: CASSFITGPGELFF
J gene: TRBJ2-2; V gene: TRBV9; clone size: .; D gene: TRBD2; CDR3 DNA: TGTGCCAGCAGCGTAGCGGGGACTAGCGGGGGACCCACCGGGGAGCTGTTTTTT; CDR3 protein: CASSVAGTSGGPTGELFF
J gene: TRBJ2-4; V gene: TRBV19; clone size: .; D gene: .; CDR3 DNA: TGTGCCAGTAGCCCCGGGGTTGGGACCAAAAACATTCAGTACTTC; CDR3 protein: CASSPGVGTKNIQYF
J gene: TRBJ1-2; V gene: TRBV4-3; clone size: .; D gene: .; CDR3 DNA: TGCGCCAGCAGCCCCTCCGGTCAGGCCATGGGCTACACCTTC; CDR3 protein: CASSPSGQAMGYTF
J gene: TRBJ2-3; V gene: TRBV14; clone size: .; D gene: .; CDR3 DNA: TGTGCCAGCAGCAAGAGATCTGTCACAGATACGCAGTATTTT; CDR3 protein: CASSKRSVTDTQYF
J gene: TRBJ2-7; V gene: TRBV7-2; clone size: .; D gene: TRBD2; CDR3 DNA: TGTGCCAGCAGCTCGGGGACTAGCGGGGGGGTATACGAGCAGTACTTC; CDR3 protein: CASSSGTSGGVYEQYF
J gene: TRBJ2-3; V gene: TRBV5-1; clone size: once; D gene: TRBD1; CDR3 DNA: TGCGCCAGCAGCGGGGGACAGGCGGGAGATACGCAGTATTTT; CDR3 protein: CASSGGQAGDTQYF
J gene: TRBJ2-5; V gene: TRBV6-5; clone size: .; D gene: TRBD1; CDR3 DNA: TGTGCCAGCAGTTACCGACAGGGGGGTCAAGAGACCCAGTACTTC; CDR3 protein: CASSYRQGGQETQYF
J gene: TRBJ2-1; V gene: TRBV4-3; clone size: .; D gene: .; CDR3 DNA: TGCGCCAGCAGCCACGGCGGCAGGGGAACCTACAATGAGCAGTTCTTC; CDR3 protein: CASSHGGRGTYNEQFF
J gene: TRBJ2-7; V gene: TRBV21-1; clone size: .; D gene: .; CDR3 DNA: TGTGCCAGCAGCAAAGAACCGGGGGCCTACGAGCAGTACTTC; CDR3 protein: CASSKEPGAYEQYF
J gene: TRBJ2-1; V gene: TRBV19; clone size: .; D gene: .; CDR3 DNA: TGTGCCACCCGTCTTGGGCGTGAGCAGTTCTTC; CDR3 protein: CATRLGREQFF
J gene: TRBJ2-3; V gene: TRBV9; clone size: .; D gene: TRBD1; CDR3 DNA: TGTGCCAGCAGCGTAGGGGGGACAGGGGCTAGCACAGATACGCAGTATTTT; CDR3 protein: CASSVGGTGASTDTQYF
J gene: TRBJ2-1; V gene: TRBV2; clone size: .; D gene: TRBD2; CDR3 DNA: TGTGCCAGCAGTGTTGCCGTTAGCGGGAGTTACAATTTGTTCTTC; CDR3 protein: CASSVAVSGSYNLFF
J gene: TRBJ2-7; V gene: TRBV6-2/TRBV6-3; clone size: .; D gene: .; CDR3 DNA: TGTGCCAGCAGTTACCCTAAATACGAGCAGTACTTC; CDR3 protein: CASSYPKYEQYF
J gene: TRBJ1-1; V gene: TRBV6-5; clone size: .; D gene: .; CDR3 DNA: TGTGCCAGCAGTTACTCGGCGGGTTGGGGCACTGAAGCTTTCTTT; CDR3 protein: CASSYSAGWGTEAFF
J gene: TRBJ2-5; V gene: TRBV30; clone size: .; D gene: TRBD2; CDR3 DNA: TGTGGACTAGCGGGAGGAGAGACCCAGTACTTC; CDR3 protein: CGLAGGETQYF
J gene: TRBJ1-1; V gene: TRBV5-5; clone size: .; D gene: TRBD1; CDR3 DNA: TGTGCCAGCACCAGACAGGGTAGTTGGGGTTACACTGAAGCTTTCTTT; CDR3 protein: CASTRQGSWGYTEAFF
J gene: TRBJ2-7; V gene: TRBV18; clone size: .; D gene: TRBD2; CDR3 DNA: TGTGCCAGCTCGAGGACTAGCGGCACCTACGAGCAGTACTTC; CDR3 protein: CASSRTSGTYEQYF
J gene: TRBJ2-5; V gene: TRBV7-9; clone size: .; D gene: .; CDR3 DNA: TGTGCCAGCAGCTTAGCGGTTCAACTACAAGAGACCCAGTACTTC; CDR3 protein: CASSLAVQLQETQYF
J gene: TRBJ2-7; V gene: TRBV28; clone size: .; D gene: TRBD1; CDR3 DNA: TGTGCCAGCGGCAACGGGCAGGGGGTTGTCGAGCAGTACTTC; CDR3 protein: CASGNGQGVVEQYF
J gene: TRBJ1-2; V gene: TRBV6-2/TRBV6-3; clone size: .; D gene: TRBD1; CDR3 DNA: TGTGCCAGCAGCACGGCCGGACAGGGATTCTATGGCTACACCTTC; CDR3 protein: CASSTAGQGFYGYTF